One sample yielded the 2 T cell receptor beta chains listed below, sequenced in a study of cytotoxic CD8 clonotypes in ibrutinib-treated CLL. Sequenced by immunoSEQ multiplex PCR; TCRdb stores in-frame clones only, minus some. The table shows fewer than 100,000 clones, with about 76% occurring only once. The sample was PBMCs, taken after 12 months of ibrutinib treatment. These receptors originate from a human donor with chronic lymphocytic leukemia.

The CDR3 loop reads CASSGGEGGADTQYF. Written as DNA, the CDR3 is TGTGCCAGCAGTGGGGGGGAGGGTGGTGCAGATACGCAGTATTTT. The V call is TRBV6-1, the J call TRBJ2-3; 7 nucleotides align to TRBD2. Germline trimming cut 4 bases from V and 4 bases from J; bases unmatched to any gene: 8. CDR1 and CDR2 (germline): MNHNS, SASEGT. The CDR3 sequence is 15 residues long.

The chain is built from TRBV10-3 and TRBJ2-2, with TRBD2 identical over 7 bases. The CDR3 has 15 amino acids. Losses at the gene ends were 2 bases for V and 8 bases for J; bases not matched to a gene: 8. Germline V lookup: CDR1 ENHRY, CDR2 SYGVKD. CDR3 nucleotide sequence: TGTGCCATCAGTGAGACCCGACTAGCAGGTGGGGAGCTGTTTTTT. It specifies CAISETRLAGGELFF.